The rows below give T cell receptor beta chains drawn from one sample of a study of cytomegalovirus exposure and HLA in healthy donors. Profiling relied on immunoSEQ multiplex PCR, and the TCRdb table lists in-frame clones only, not all of them. The sample consists of 160,000 or so clones, roughly 79% of them appearing once. What was sequenced was PBMCs. Receptors were obtained from a man younger than 30 in good health and CMV-seropositive. The CDR3 runs from the conserved cysteine through the conserved F or W. D genes are given only for firm matches. Clone sizes are given selectively: once, few, many, or a class where the clone is expanded.

clone_size: .
v_call: TRBV5-6
d_call: TRBD1
j_call: TRBJ2-3
cdr3_nt: TGTGCCAGCAGCTTTCCGGGACAGGGCGGTACAGATACGCAGTATTTT
cdr3_aa: CASSFPGQGGTDTQYF

clone_size: .
v_call: TRBV30
d_call: TRBD1
j_call: TRBJ2-1
cdr3_nt: TGTGCCTGGAGCAGGGGGCGCGAGGAGGAGCAGTTCTTC
cdr3_aa: CAWSRGREEEQFF

clone_size: .
v_call: TRBV19
d_call: TRBD2
j_call: TRBJ2-7
cdr3_nt: TGTGCCAGTAGTATACTATCTAGCGGGAGGGTCTACGAGCAGTACTTC
cdr3_aa: CASSILSSGRVYEQYF

clone_size: .
v_call: TRBV7-9
d_call: .
j_call: TRBJ1-1
cdr3_nt: TGTGCCAGCAGCTTAGATGGCAGGTGGGACACTGAAGCTTTCTTT
cdr3_aa: CASSLDGRWDTEAFF

clone_size: .
v_call: TRBV2
d_call: TRBD1
j_call: TRBJ2-5
cdr3_nt: TGTGCCAGCACCGAAAACAGGGGTGAAGAGACCCAGTACTTC
cdr3_aa: CASTENRGEETQYF

clone_size: .
v_call: TRBV4-1
d_call: TRBD1
j_call: TRBJ2-1
cdr3_nt: TGCGCCAGCAGCCCAATGGGACAGGGGGGGTACAATGAGCAGTTCTTC
cdr3_aa: CASSPMGQGGYNEQFF

clone_size: .
v_call: TRBV10-2
d_call: .
j_call: TRBJ1-2
cdr3_nt: TGCGCCAGCAGTGAAGCAGGGCTGAGGGGCTACACCTTC
cdr3_aa: CASSEAGLRGYTF

clone_size: .
v_call: TRBV14
d_call: .
j_call: TRBJ2-7
cdr3_nt: TGTGCCAGCAGCCAAGTGAGGAGCGAGCGCTCCTACGAGCAGTACTTC
cdr3_aa: CASSQVRSERSYEQYF

clone_size: .
v_call: TRBV6-4
d_call: .
j_call: TRBJ2-3
cdr3_nt: TGTGCCAGCAGTGACTCGTCATCCCCAGATACGCAGTATTTT
cdr3_aa: CASSDSSSPDTQYF

clone_size: .
v_call: TRBV4-3
d_call: .
j_call: TRBJ1-2
cdr3_nt: TGCGCCAGCAGCCAAGATCAGGGTATTGACTATGGCTACACCTTC
cdr3_aa: CASSQDQGIDYGYTF

clone_size: .
v_call: TRBV19
d_call: .
j_call: TRBJ1-2
cdr3_nt: TGTGCCAGTAGTATAGGTGAGACGGGAACGGCGGTCGGCTACACCTTC
cdr3_aa: CASSIGETGTAVGYTF

clone_size: .
v_call: TRBV6-4
d_call: TRBD2
j_call: TRBJ2-2
cdr3_nt: TGTGCCAGCAGATGGACTAGCGGCTACACCGGGGAGCTGTTTTTT
cdr3_aa: CASRWTSGYTGELFF

clone_size: .
v_call: TRBV10-1
d_call: .
j_call: TRBJ1-1
cdr3_nt: TGCGCCAGCAGTCACAGGAGCATGAACACTGAAGCTTTCTTT
cdr3_aa: CASSHRSMNTEAFF

clone_size: once
v_call: TRBV7-9
d_call: .
j_call: TRBJ2-3
cdr3_nt: TGTGCCAGCAGCTTACACGGGGGCACAGATACGCAGTATTTT
cdr3_aa: CASSLHGGTDTQYF

clone_size: .
v_call: TRBV5-1
d_call: TRBD1
j_call: TRBJ1-1
cdr3_nt: TGCGCCAGCAGCTTGGACCTACCAGGGGGCGGATTGGCTTTCTTT
cdr3_aa: CASSLDLPGGGLAFF

clone_size: .
v_call: TRBV30
d_call: .
j_call: TRBJ2-7
cdr3_nt: TGTGCCTGGAGCCCTGCCTACGAGCAGTACTTC
cdr3_aa: CAWSPAYEQYF

clone_size: .
v_call: TRBV27
d_call: TRBD1
j_call: TRBJ2-1
cdr3_nt: TGTGCCAGCAGAGGGACAGACAATGAGCAGTTCTTC
cdr3_aa: CASRGTDNEQFF

clone_size: .
v_call: TRBV19
d_call: .
j_call: TRBJ2-7
cdr3_nt: TGTGCCACCGCGGCCGGAGAGGGAGGACCATACGAGCAGTACTTC
cdr3_aa: CATAAGEGGPYEQYF

clone_size: .
v_call: TRBV7-9
d_call: .
j_call: TRBJ2-2
cdr3_nt: TGTGCCAGCAGCTTAGCTGTATCCCGGGGCGGGGAGCTGTTTTTT
cdr3_aa: CASSLAVSRGGELFF

clone_size: .
v_call: TRBV6-5
d_call: TRBD1
j_call: TRBJ1-1
cdr3_nt: TGTGCCAGCAGGCGGACAGGGAGCTTGGGGACTGAAGCTTTCTTT
cdr3_aa: CASRRTGSLGTEAFF

clone_size: .
v_call: TRBV30
d_call: TRBD1
j_call: TRBJ1-5
cdr3_nt: TGTGCCTGGACAGGGGGCCGAGATCAGCCCCAGCATTTT
cdr3_aa: CAWTGGRDQPQHF

clone_size: few
v_call: TRBV6-1
d_call: TRBD1
j_call: TRBJ2-1
cdr3_nt: TGTGCCAGCAGTGAATGGACAGGGGACTACAATGAGCAGTTCTTC
cdr3_aa: CASSEWTGDYNEQFF

clone_size: few
v_call: TRBV5-1
d_call: .
j_call: TRBJ1-2
cdr3_nt: TGCGCCAGCAGCTTCGATGACAGTAACTATGGCTACACCTTC
cdr3_aa: CASSFDDSNYGYTF

clone_size: .
v_call: TRBV18
d_call: .
j_call: TRBJ1-3
cdr3_nt: TGTGCCAGCTCACCCCAGGGCCTGCCTGGCACCATATATTTT
cdr3_aa: CASSPQGLPGTIYF

clone_size: .
v_call: TRBV7-9
d_call: TRBD1
j_call: TRBJ2-3
cdr3_nt: TGTGCCAGCAGCCGCCCCGACCACGACAGGGGGCGCATCCCAGATACGCAGTATTTT
cdr3_aa: CASSRPDHDRGRIPDTQYF

clone_size: .
v_call: TRBV10-3
d_call: .
j_call: TRBJ2-5
cdr3_nt: TGTGCCATCAGTGAGGGCATGGAGACCCAGTACTTC
cdr3_aa: CAISEGMETQYF

clone_size: few
v_call: TRBV6-6
d_call: .
j_call: TRBJ2-3
cdr3_nt: TGTGCCAGCAGTTACGGGCGTACCACAGATACGCAGTATTTT
cdr3_aa: CASSYGRTTDTQYF

clone_size: .
v_call: TRBV27
d_call: TRBD1
j_call: TRBJ1-2
cdr3_nt: TGTGCCAGCACCACGACAGGGGTCTATGGCTACACCTTC
cdr3_aa: CASTTTGVYGYTF

clone_size: .
v_call: TRBV7-9
d_call: .
j_call: TRBJ2-2
cdr3_nt: TGTGCCAGCAGCTTAAGGCCAGGGGAGAACACCGGGGAGCTGTTTTTT
cdr3_aa: CASSLRPGENTGELFF

clone_size: .
v_call: TRBV5-1
d_call: TRBD1
j_call: TRBJ2-7
cdr3_nt: TGCGCCAGCAGCTGGGACAGCTCCTACGAGCAGTACTTC
cdr3_aa: CASSWDSSYEQYF

clone_size: .
v_call: TRBV19
d_call: .
j_call: TRBJ1-1
cdr3_nt: TGTGCCAGTAGAACGTCTCGGCAGGGCTCGGCTGAAGCTTTCTTT
cdr3_aa: CASRTSRQGSAEAFF

clone_size: .
v_call: TRBV7-9
d_call: .
j_call: TRBJ1-1
cdr3_nt: TGTGCCAGCAGCTTGCCTGGTCCAGGCGCGAACACTGAAGCTTTCTTT
cdr3_aa: CASSLPGPGANTEAFF

clone_size: .
v_call: TRBV10-3
d_call: TRBD1
j_call: TRBJ1-1
cdr3_nt: TGTGCCATCAGTGAGTCACAGGGGGCGCGAACTGAAGCTTTCTTT
cdr3_aa: CAISESQGARTEAFF

clone_size: .
v_call: TRBV13
d_call: TRBD2
j_call: TRBJ2-1
cdr3_nt: TGTGCCAGCAGCTCGGGACTAGCCAATGAGCAGTTCTTC
cdr3_aa: CASSSGLANEQFF

clone_size: .
v_call: TRBV7-9
d_call: .
j_call: TRBJ2-1
cdr3_nt: TGTGCCAGCAGCTCTGGACAGATTTTCTCCTACAATGAGCAGTTCTTC
cdr3_aa: CASSSGQIFSYNEQFF

clone_size: .
v_call: TRBV5-1
d_call: .
j_call: TRBJ2-2
cdr3_nt: TGCGCCAGCAAGTTGGGGGGGCCCGGCTACGGGGAGCTGTTTTTT
cdr3_aa: CASKLGGPGYGELFF

clone_size: .
v_call: TRBV7-9
d_call: TRBD2
j_call: TRBJ2-7
cdr3_nt: TGTGCCAGCAGCTCGACTAGCGGGAGACCAGGGGAGCAGTACTTC
cdr3_aa: CASSSTSGRPGEQYF

clone_size: .
v_call: TRBV18
d_call: .
j_call: TRBJ2-1
cdr3_nt: TGTGCCAGCTCATCACTAGGGGGAATTGGCAATGAGCAGTTCTTC
cdr3_aa: CASSSLGGIGNEQFF

clone_size: .
v_call: TRBV20-1
d_call: .
j_call: TRBJ1-4
cdr3_nt: TGCAGTCAGGAGGTCAGGGGAAAACTGTTTTTT
cdr3_aa: CSQEVRGKLFF

clone_size: .
v_call: TRBV5-1
d_call: .
j_call: TRBJ2-7
cdr3_nt: TGCGCCAGCAGCTTGTCTCCGGGGGAGCAGTACTTC
cdr3_aa: CASSLSPGEQYF

clone_size: .
v_call: TRBV5-6
d_call: .
j_call: TRBJ2-7
cdr3_nt: TGTGCCAGCAGCTTGGGGCGGGGATCCTACGAGCAGTACTTC
cdr3_aa: CASSLGRGSYEQYF

clone_size: .
v_call: TRBV5-4
d_call: .
j_call: TRBJ2-2
cdr3_nt: TGTGCCAGCAGCCCCGACACCTACACCGGGGAGCTGTTTTTT
cdr3_aa: CASSPDTYTGELFF

clone_size: .
v_call: TRBV28
d_call: .
j_call: TRBJ2-2
cdr3_nt: TGTGCCAGCAGTTTAGCCTACCCGGGAGTAGCGAACACCGGGGAGCTGTTTTTT
cdr3_aa: CASSLAYPGVANTGELFF

clone_size: .
v_call: TRBV28
d_call: .
j_call: TRBJ2-3
cdr3_nt: TGTGCCAGCAGTTCTCGACTAGTCCCCGATACGCAGTATTTT
cdr3_aa: CASSSRLVPDTQYF

clone_size: .
v_call: TRBV5-5
d_call: .
j_call: TRBJ2-1
cdr3_nt: TGTGCCAGCAGCTCACTTGCGGATGAGCAGTTCTTC
cdr3_aa: CASSSLADEQFF

clone_size: few
v_call: TRBV9
d_call: TRBD1
j_call: TRBJ1-2
cdr3_nt: TGTGCCAGCAGCGCGACAGGGGGCTACACCTTC
cdr3_aa: CASSATGGYTF

clone_size: .
v_call: TRBV11-2
d_call: .
j_call: TRBJ2-1
cdr3_nt: TGTGCCAGCACCAGCCTAGGTTCTATGATCGATGAGCAGTTCTTC
cdr3_aa: CASTSLGSMIDEQFF

clone_size: .
v_call: TRBV10-3
d_call: .
j_call: TRBJ2-7
cdr3_nt: TGTGCCATCAGTGAGTCAAGGGGCCACGAGCAGTACTTC
cdr3_aa: CAISESRGHEQYF

clone_size: few
v_call: TRBV4-2
d_call: TRBD1
j_call: TRBJ1-2
cdr3_nt: TGTGCCAGCAGCCGCAACAGGGGGGTGCCGGATGGCTACACCTTC
cdr3_aa: CASSRNRGVPDGYTF

clone_size: .
v_call: TRBV7-9
d_call: .
j_call: TRBJ2-5
cdr3_nt: TGTGCCAGCAGCACAGGGACCCCCCAAGAGACCCAGTACTTC
cdr3_aa: CASSTGTPQETQYF

clone_size: .
v_call: TRBV2
d_call: .
j_call: TRBJ2-1
cdr3_nt: TGTGCCAGCAGTGATAGTGGGGGGGCCTTCAATGAGCAGTTCTTC
cdr3_aa: CASSDSGGAFNEQFF

clone_size: .
v_call: TRBV4-1
d_call: TRBD1
j_call: TRBJ1-1
cdr3_nt: TGCGCCAGCAGCCAAGGAGGACAGGATCAAGCTTTCTTT
cdr3_aa: CASSQGGQDQAFF

clone_size: few
v_call: TRBV27
d_call: TRBD1
j_call: TRBJ2-1
cdr3_nt: TGTGCCAGCAGTTTGAACAGGGGGCTGAAGAATGAGCAGTTCTTC
cdr3_aa: CASSLNRGLKNEQFF

clone_size: few
v_call: TRBV7-3
d_call: .
j_call: TRBJ1-1
cdr3_nt: TGTGCCAGCAGCCCCTCGGACATACTGAACACTGAAGCTTTCTTT
cdr3_aa: CASSPSDILNTEAFF

clone_size: .
v_call: TRBV19
d_call: TRBD1
j_call: TRBJ2-7
cdr3_nt: TGTGCCAGTAAGGCCGGGACAGGGGAACTGGGCGAGCAGTACTTC
cdr3_aa: CASKAGTGELGEQYF